Presented here are 21 T cell receptor beta chains from one specimen sequenced in a study of T cell repertoires in cytomegalovirus infection (dated by TCRdb to about 2019). Sequencing instrument: Illumina HiSeq 1500. Through fastp at Q25 and MiXCR, TCRdb rebuilt clones from the public reads, retaining in-frame beta chains. When rows share a CDR3 protein, they turn into one entry using the most common DNA and genes. Recorded for this sample are a few hundred thousand distinct CDR3 sequences; approximately 15% of them occurred a single time. The biggest ten clones account for about 45% of the sample. The material sequenced was CD8+ T cells from PBMCs. These receptors were obtained from a human donor in good health (CMV status not recorded). Some clones in this sample may be carry-over from other donors' samples.

This chain links TRBV27 with TRBJ2-1, with 7 positions matching TRBD1. Germline V gene lookup returns CDR1 MNHEY and CDR2 SMNVEV (reference sequence). After removal of 6 bases from V and 2 bases from J, the junction contained 4 bases not matched to a gene. This CDR3 has 14 residues. CDR3 in DNA: TGTGCCAGCAGGCCGGGACAGCCCTACAATGAGCAGTTCTTC. Encoded protein: CASRPGQPYNEQFF.

The chain employs TRBV7-2 and TRBJ2-4, with 12 bases lining up with TRBD2. The CDR3 consists of 16 residues. J gave up 3 bases and V 3 bases, and 3 bases lay outside the gene matches. CDR1 and CDR2 from the germline V gene are SGHTA and FQGNSA. Here the CDR3 reads CASSFPTSGGKNIQYF. CDR3 bases: TGTGCCAGCAGCTTTCCGACTAGCGGGGGCAAAAACATTCAGTACTTC.

The rearrangement joins TRBV6-1 to TRBJ2-5; the D gene is possibly TRBD1 (6 bases). The germline V gene encodes CDR1 MNHNS and CDR2 SASEGT. The germline V and J ends were trimmed by 3 bases and 5 bases, with 16 bases remaining between them. The CDR3 is 15 amino acids. In DNA form, the CDR3 reads TGTGCCAGCAGTGATAACGGACAGTTTTGGGAGACCCAGTACTTC. Protein product: CASSDNGQFWETQYF.

The sample holds a few counts of this clonotype. At one end the junction does not follow the germline gene, possibly because of a read error. The chain links TRBV28 to TRBJ2-7; tentatively, D is TRBD2 (6 bases). Germline lookup yields CDR1 MDHEN and CDR2 SYDVKM. There are 20 residues in the CDR3. The DNA of the CDR3 is TGTGCCAGCAGCTCTCCGAGAGGCCAGCACGGACTACCTTTTCCCTACGGGCAGTACTTC. Amino acids: CASSSPRGQHGLPFPYGQYF.

In this sample, this clonotype turned up many times. The V gene is TRBV7-8, the J gene TRBJ1-5; no reliable D call. V dropped 3 bases and J dropped 0 bases, with 6 bases sitting between them. This CDR3 contains 14 residues. Germline V gene sequence: CDR1 SGHVS, CDR2 FQNEAQ. The CDR3 DNA reads as TGTGCCAGCAGCTTGTCTTCTAGCAATCAGCCCCAGCATTTT. As protein: CASSLSSSNQPQHF.

This clonotype has just a few counts. The chain couples TRBV5-6 to TRBJ2-5; D not certain. The V end lost 0 bases, the J end lost 5 bases, and 8 bases lay between the germline ends. The CDR3 is made up of 13 amino acids. The germline gives CDR1 SGHDT, CDR2 YYEEEE. CDR3 in amino acids: CASSLGQSETQYF. The CDR3 nucleotides read TGTGCCAGCAGCTTGGGGCAGTCGGAGACCCAGTACTTC.

The table lists this clonotype with many counts. The chain joins TRBV7-8 to TRBJ2-5; 8 bases match TRBD2. The germline gives CDR1 SGHVS, CDR2 FQNEAQ. This CDR3 has 15 amino acids. The J segment lost 4 bases and the V segment lost 2 bases, leaving 6 bases of the junction unmatched. The CDR3 DNA reads as TGTGCCAGCAGCTTACTTCGGGGGGGCGGAGAGACCCAGTACTTC. Translated, it gives CASSLLRGGGETQYF.

The V call is TRBV6-5, the J call TRBJ1-2; 10 bases match TRBD1. Germline V CDR1 and CDR2: MNHEY, SVGAGI. The trim removed 2 bases at V and 8 bases at J, leaving 17 bases unmatched. The CDR3 contains 18 residues. CDR3 loop: CASSYATGTGVPLGGYTF. CDR3 coding DNA: TGTGCCAGCAGTTACGCAACCGGGACAGGGGTCCCCCTGGGAGGCTACACCTTC.

The gene calls are TRBV27 and TRBJ2-2; tentatively, D is TRBD1 or TRBD2 (5 bases each). With 8 bases removed from V and 2 bases from J, the gap between germline ends came to 6 bases. The germline V gene has CDR1 MNHEY and CDR2 SMNVEV (reference sequence). This CDR3 spans 12 amino acids. As DNA, the CDR3 is TGTGCCAGCCGGGGCAACACCGGGGAGCTGTTTTTT. Its translation is CASRGNTGELFF.

This clonotype was detected ten times or more. The rearrangement uses TRBV6-1 and TRBJ1-1; tentative D call: TRBD1 (5 bases). CDR3 length equals 16 residues. The ends were cut back, 2 bases at V and 5 bases at J, with 18 bases in the middle. Per germline, CDR1 MNHNS and CDR2 SASEGT. In DNA form, the CDR3 reads TGTGCCAGCAGTGAACCTCCGGGGGTGCTTAGAACTGAAGCTTTCTTT. It yields the protein CASSEPPGVLRTEAFF.

V usage is TRBV20-1 and J usage is TRBJ2-5; D possibly uses TRBD1 or TRBD2 (5 bases each). The CDR3 contains 14 residues. Trimming removed 6 bases from V and 5 bases from J, with 19 bases in between. CDR1 is DFQATT and CDR2 is SNEGSKA in the germline V gene (reference sequence). The CDR3 sequence: CSAVGTGMAETQYF. The CDR3, as DNA: TGCAGTGCCGTAGGGACGGGGATGGCTGAGACCCAGTACTTC.

This clonotype was found many times. The chain has TRBV7-2 and TRBJ2-7; TRBD1 agrees at 12 bases. Germline assignment: CDR1 SGHTA and CDR2 FQGNSA. CDR3 length equals 17 residues. After removal of 2 bases from V and 4 bases from J, the junction contained 9 bases not matched to a gene. CDR3: CASSLRGQGAVSYEQYF. CDR3 coding DNA: TGTGCCAGCAGCTTAAGGGGACAGGGGGCCGTTAGTTACGAGCAGTACTTC.

This clonotype appeared a few times. The chain couples TRBV20-1 to TRBJ2-2; 9 bases are shared with TRBD2. Germline CDR1 and CDR2: DFQATT and SNEGSKA (reference sequence). This CDR3 contains 18 residues. V shed 0 bases, J shed 0 bases, and the junction held 8 bases outside the gene matches. The CDR3 region is CSARDLAGLKTNTGELFF. The CDR3 region has the DNA TGCAGTGCTAGAGATCTAGCGGGGTTGAAGACGAACACCGGGGAGCTGTTTTTT.

This clonotype was observed many times. This sequence joins TRBV6-5 and TRBJ2-2; D unresolved. Germline CDR1 is MNHEY and CDR2 is SVGAGI. The V end lost 9 bases, the J end lost 0 bases, and 8 bases lay between the germline ends. The length of the CDR3 is 13 residues. Written as DNA, the CDR3 is TGTGCCAGTATAGCCGCGAACACCGGGGAGCTGTTTTTT. This codes for CASIAANTGELFF.

This clonotype was seen a few times. The CDR3 protein is CASSLTDRGSHYGYTF. In DNA form, the CDR3 reads TGTGCCAGCAGCTTGACGGACAGGGGCAGTCACTATGGCTACACCTTC. The V gene is TRBV5-5, the J gene TRBJ1-2; TRBD1 aligns across 9 bases. This CDR3 is 16 amino acids long. Germline CDR1 and CDR2: SGHKS and YYEKEE (reference sequence). V was pared by 1 base and J by 3 bases, with 7 bases of the junction left unmatched.

The sample holds many counts of this clonotype. The rearrangement uses TRBV10-3 and TRBJ1-2; no clear D. The CDR3 is 13 amino acids. Germline assignment: CDR1 ENHRY and CDR2 SYGVKD. V was cut by 7 bases and J by 4 bases, with 13 bases left in between. Here the CDR3 reads CAINGGSGYGYTF. The CDR3, as DNA: TGTGCCATCAATGGAGGGTCTGGCTATGGCTACACCTTC.

This clonotype was seen only a few times. The rearrangement joins TRBV28 to TRBJ1-1, with no clear D. This CDR3 contains 14 residues. V was cut by 5 bases and J by 1 base, with 11 bases left in between. Germline V gene lookup returns CDR1 MDHEN and CDR2 SYDVKM. CDR3 in DNA: TGTGCCAGCAGTCTCTCCCTGGGGAACACTGAAGCTTTCTTT. Its protein is CASSLSLGNTEAFF.

This clonotype was found a few times. This rearrangement joins TRBV27 to TRBJ2-1, with 7 bases fitting TRBD1. The CDR3 totals 15 residues. The germline V gene has CDR1 MNHEY and CDR2 SMNVEV (reference sequence). The junction had 7 bases not matched to a gene; V was cut back by 6 bases and J by 2 bases. In DNA form, the CDR3 reads TGTGCCAGCAGCCAACAGGGGTTCCCCTACAATGAGCAGTTCTTC. This sequence encodes CASSQQGFPYNEQFF.

The CDR3 here is CSVRTGESPLHF. Here the CDR3 DNA reads TGCAGCGTCCGGACAGGCGAATCACCCCTCCACTTT. The chain carries TRBV29-1 and TRBJ1-6; TRBD1 agrees at 7 bases. The CDR3 has 12 amino acids. Trimming took 6 bases from V and 10 from J; bases not matched to a gene: 6. Germline V lookup: CDR1 SQVTM, CDR2 ANQGSEA. Filled out from reference TRBV29-1 and TRBJ1-6, the complete variable domain reads SAVISQKPSRDICQRGTSLTIQCQVDSQVTMMFWYRQQPGQSLTLIATANQGSEATYESGFVIDKFPISRPNLTFSTLTVSNMSPEDSSIYLCSVRTGESPLHFGNGTRLTVT.

This chain connects TRBV29-1 to TRBJ1-1, with D tentatively TRBD1 (5 bases). The V end was cut by 3 bases, the J end by 6 bases, with 11 bases between. CDR3 length: 12 amino acids. Looked up from germline, CDR1 is SQVTM and CDR2 is ANQGSEA. The CDR3 region has the DNA TGCAGCGTTGATAGGGGAAGGGCTGAAGCTTTCTTT. Its protein product is CSVDRGRAEAFF.

This clonotype was counted between two and nine times. The chain is built from TRBV4-1 and TRBJ2-5; the D gene is possibly TRBD1 (5 bases). V was clipped by 2 bases and J by 0 bases, with 13 bases between them. Germline CDR1 MGHRA, CDR2 YSYEKL. The CDR3 extends over 16 amino acids. CDR3 sequence (DNA): TGCGCCAGCAGCCAACCTCTGGAAGGGGACCAAGAGACCCAGTACTTC. Protein product: CASSQPLEGDQETQYF.